This T cell receptor beta chain was captured by sequencing in a study of T cell responses to AZD1222 COVID-19 vaccine. Whole-study findings and limits: A reported finding is that nearly half of spike-specific TCRs target unmutated variant regions. Researchers report vaccine-associated CD4 TCRs spanning spike, with dominance at 160-218 and 743-854. Donors were mostly white British, more females; clonal diversity possibly underestimated.

As for this clone: No antigen is known for it.

Method: immunoSEQ multiplex PCR; TCRdb's copy keeps in-frame clones and lacks some. The profile shows 130,000 or so clones, 80% to 95% of them singletons. Germline-derived CDR1 and CDR2 are SGHNT and YYREEE (reference sequence). This CDR3 region has 14 residues. Deletions cut 1 base from V and 6 bases from J, with 12 bases between. The input for sequencing was peripheral blood, taken on day 0 of MenACWY control vaccination. This sequence joins TRBV5-4 and TRBJ2-3; D unclear. This receptor was obtained from an adult in good health. The CDR3 DNA follows: TGTGCCAGCAGCTTGCCTCAGAAGAGGGATACGCAGTATTTT. It yields the protein CASSLPQKRDTQYF.